These 20 T cell receptor beta chains were sequenced from one sample in a study of cytomegalovirus exposure and HLA in healthy donors. The PCR employed 60 Vbeta primers together with 13 Jbeta primers. Here immunoSEQ multiplex PCR was the method, and the copy in TCRdb shows in-frame clones only, minus some. In the table there are approximately 210,000 clones, roughly four fifths of which are singletons. Sequencing was performed on PBMCs. All receptors come from a man aged 18 to 29 in good health and CMV-seronegative.

The rearrangement uses TRBV28 and TRBJ2-1, with a tentative D call TRBD2 (6 bases). The CDR3 is 14 amino acids. The ends were cut back, 8 bases at V and 0 bases at J, with 11 bases in the middle. Per germline, CDR1 MDHEN and CDR2 SYDVKM. For the CDR3, the DNA is TGTGCCAGCGCGGGACTTCGCTCCTACAATGAGCAGTTCTTC. It specifies CASAGLRSYNEQFF.

The chain has TRBV5-8 and TRBJ1-4; TRBD1 matches 9 bases. V gave up 5 bases and J gave up 8 bases; unmatched junction bases: 7. Germline V gene sequence: CDR1 SGHTS, CDR2 YDEGEE. CDR3 length: 14 residues. Here the CDR3 reads CASRQTGGKEKLFF. CDR3 bases: TGTGCCAGCAGACAGACAGGGGGTAAAGAAAAACTGTTTTTT.

The J gene is TRBJ2-7, the V gene TRBV11-2, with a tentative D call TRBD2 (6 bases). The V gene's germline CDR1 is SGHAT and CDR2 FQNNGV. CDR3 length equals 15 residues. V was trimmed by 5 bases and J by 6 bases, leaving 20 bases between them. CDR3 loop: CASSLPTLRGAEQYF. CDR3 nucleotides: TGTGCCAGCAGCCTCCCCACTTTGCGGGGCGCCGAGCAGTACTTC.

J is TRBJ2-7 and V is TRBV11-3; D is perhaps TRBD1 (6 bases). Germline CDR1 SGHNT, CDR2 YENEEA. The CDR3 sequence is 14 residues long. V was clipped by 1 base and J by 3 bases, with 10 bases between them. CDR3 residues: CASSLAGDNYEQYF. DNA for the CDR3: TGTGCCAGCAGCTTAGCCGGGGACAACTACGAGCAGTACTTC.

J is TRBJ2-6 and V is TRBV9; D uncertain. The V gene lost 0 bases and the J gene lost 1 base, with 5 bases spanning the gap. The CDR3 length is 15 residues. CDR1 and CDR2 (germline): SGDLS, YYNGEE. CDR3 loop: CASSVDLSGANVLTF. In nucleotides, the CDR3 is TGTGCCAGCAGCGTAGATCTGTCTGGGGCCAACGTCCTGACTTTC.

The chain combines TRBV6-5 with TRBJ2-7; 10 nucleotides agree with TRBD1. V was clipped by 8 bases and J by 3 bases; unmatched bases: 4. This CDR3 contains 13 residues. Looked up from germline, CDR1 is MNHEY and CDR2 is SVGAGI. The CDR3 is CASLRTGGYEQYF. In nucleotides, the CDR3 is TGTGCCAGCCTCAGGACAGGGGGCTACGAGCAGTACTTC.

The chain carries TRBV19 and TRBJ2-3; 13 positions agree with TRBD2. CDR1 and CDR2 (germline): LNHDA, SQIVND (reference sequence). CDR3 length: 16 residues. V lost 3 bases and J lost 6; bases outside the gene matches: 6. The CDR3 DNA reads as TGTGCCAGTAGTATTCGGACTAGCGGGAGACGGGATACGCAGTATTTT. Encoded protein: CASSIRTSGRRDTQYF.

J is TRBJ2-7 and V is TRBV7-2; 11 bases agree with TRBD2. Germline loops: CDR1 SGHTA, CDR2 FQGNSA. With 1 base clipped from V and 0 bases from J, the junction kept 11 bases outside the gene matches. The CDR3 runs 19 residues. The CDR3 sequence is CASSLDPGWTSGHSYEQYF. The DNA for the CDR3 is TGTGCCAGCAGCTTAGACCCAGGGTGGACTAGCGGGCACTCCTACGAGCAGTACTTC.

The chain combines TRBV6-4 with TRBJ1-2; the D is unclear. Germline loops: CDR1 MRHNA, CDR2 SNTAGT. The CDR3 runs 14 residues. Trimming removed 0 bases from V and 4 bases from J, with 9 bases in between. Here the CDR3 reads CASSDSSDAYGYTF. The CDR3 nucleotides are TGTGCCAGCAGTGACTCGAGCGATGCCTATGGCTACACCTTC.

This chain joins TRBV30 and TRBJ2-5; D gene ambiguous. Matching the DNA end better, TRBJ2-7 makes the J call doubtful. CDR3 length: 12 residues. Germline lookup yields CDR1 GTSNPN and CDR2 SVGIG (reference sequence). This chain's CDR3 is CAWSVRSYEQYF. The CDR3 nucleotides read TGTGCCTGGAGTGTCCGGAGCTACGAGCAGTACTTC.

This clone showed up just a few times. Compared with germline, one end of the junction differs, possibly owing to a read error. This chain joins TRBV10-3 and TRBJ2-2; perhaps TRBD1 as D (6 bases). CDR3 length: 14 residues. The V gene's germline CDR1 is ENHRY and CDR2 SYGVKD. The CDR3 spells CASSEEQGPGELFF. DNA of the CDR3: TGTGCCAGCAGTGAAGAGCAGGGGCCCGGGGAGCTGTTTTTT.

The V and J genes are TRBV7-3 and TRBJ2-3; 10 positions match TRBD2. CDR1 SGHTA and CDR2 FQGTGA come from the germline V gene. The V segment lost 2 bases and the J segment 8 bases; nucleotides outside the gene matches: 7. The CDR3 is 15 residues long. In DNA, the CDR3 is TGTGCCAGCAGCTTAGGAGCTAGCGGGAGCAGTACGCAGTATTTT. The encoded protein is CASSLGASGSSTQYF. Full variable domain (rest looked up from reference TRBV7-3 and TRBJ2-3): GAGVSQTPSNKVTEKGKYVELRCDPISGHTALYWYRQSLGQGPEFLIYFQGTGAADDSGLPNDRFFAVRPEGSVSTLKIQRTERGDSAVYLCASSLGASGSSTQYFGPGTRLTVL.

The rearrangement joins TRBV11-1 to TRBJ1-1; no firm D call. Germline values: CDR1 SGHAT, CDR2 FQDESV (reference sequence). This CDR3 is built from 12 residues. Trimming shortened V by 3 bases and J by 7 bases, and 9 bases separated the two germline ends. In DNA, the CDR3 is TGTGCCAGCAGCTTTAACACCCTTGAAGCTTTCTTT. It specifies CASSFNTLEAFF.

The gene calls are TRBV5-5 and TRBJ2-5, with TRBD2 matching 10 bases. From germline, CDR1 is SGHKS and CDR2 YYEKEE (reference sequence). The V segment lost 0 bases and the J segment 1 base; nucleotides outside the gene matches: 9. The CDR3 runs to 18 residues. The chain's CDR3 is CASSLGRRLAGFQETQYF. As DNA, the CDR3 is TGTGCCAGCAGCTTGGGAAGAAGACTAGCGGGTTTCCAAGAGACCCAGTACTTC.

This clone was counted between two and nine times. The V gene is TRBV9, the J gene TRBJ2-2; possible D gene TRBD1, 6 bases. Trimming shortened V by 4 bases and J by 1 base, and 14 bases separated the two germline ends. The CDR3 sequence is 16 residues long. Germline CDR1 reads SGDLS; CDR2 reads YYNGEE. CDR3 sequence: CASSPRQVENTGELFF. CDR3 DNA sequence: TGTGCCAGCAGCCCTAGACAGGTGGAGAACACCGGGGAGCTGTTTTTT. The full variable domain, rest sourced from reference TRBV9 and TRBJ2-2, is DSGVTQTPKHLITATGQRVTLRCSPRSGDLSVYWYQQSLDQGLQFLIQYYNGEERAKGNILERFSAQQFPDLHSELNLSSLELGDSALYFCASSPRQVENTGELFFGEGSRLTVL.

The V and J genes are TRBV18 and TRBJ2-3; 9 bases agree with TRBD2. CDR3 length equals 16 residues. Germline V lookup: CDR1 KGHSH, CDR2 LQKENI. The ends lost 4 bases at V and 0 bases at J; junction bases unmatched: 5. The DNA for the CDR3 is TGTGCCAGCTCACTGCCTAGCGGGGTGAGCACAGATACGCAGTATTTT. The encoded protein is CASSLPSGVSTDTQYF.

The rearrangement uses TRBV11-3 and TRBJ2-1; tentative D call: TRBD2 (5 bases). V was cut by 0 bases and J by 6 bases, with 12 bases left in between. This CDR3 spans 15 amino acids. The germline V gene encodes CDR1 SGHNT and CDR2 YENEEA. The CDR3 sequence: CASSLEPLGGNEQFF. The CDR3 nucleotides read TGTGCCAGCAGCTTAGAGCCCCTAGGAGGCAATGAGCAGTTCTTC. Drawing the rest from reference TRBV11-3 and TRBJ2-1, the complete variable domain is EAGVVQSPRYKIIEKKQPVAFWCNPISGHNTLYWYLQNLGQGPELLIRYENEEAVDDSQLPKDRFSAERLKGVDSTLKIQPAELGDSAVYLCASSLEPLGGNEQFFGPGTRLTVL.

V is TRBV29-1 and J is TRBJ1-2; TRBD1 agrees at 8 bases. CDR3 length equals 15 residues. Germline-derived CDR1 and CDR2 are SQVTM and ANQGSEA. Unmatched junction bases numbered 11, after V lost 7 bases and J lost 1 base. The CDR3 DNA reads TGCAGCGCCGAAATCAGGGGACAGGTTAACTATGGCTACACCTTC. This translates into CSAEIRGQVNYGYTF.

The table lists this clone with a count of one. The germline gene is not matched at one end of the junction; a read error may be the cause. The chain combines TRBV29-1 with TRBJ2-7, with D perhaps TRBD2 (5 bases). The CDR3 has 12 amino acids. Germline loops: CDR1 SQVTM, CDR2 ANQGSEA. In DNA form, the CDR3 reads TGCAGCGTTAAAGACTATACCTACGAGCAGTACTTC. Protein sequence: CSVKDYTYEQYF.

The rearrangement uses TRBV25-1 and TRBJ1-4; tentative D call: TRBD1 (5 bases). V was clipped by 5 bases and J by 8 bases, with 12 bases between them. In germline, CDR1 is MGHDK, CDR2 SYGVNS. The CDR3 covers 13 residues. The CDR3 loop reads CASSPRGEEKLFF. The CDR3 DNA follows: TGTGCCAGCAGTCCACGGGGGGAAGAAAAACTGTTTTTT.